Below, 28 T cell receptor beta chains from the same sample are listed, as sequenced in a study of T-cell reconstitution after alpha-beta-depleted transplantation in children. Unique molecular identifiers were used in preparing the TCRbeta library. MiXCR, run by TCRdb on the PCR reads, gives a single entry per CDR3 protein. This table has about 500,000 distinct CDR3 sequences, about 33% appearing once. Source: PBMCs from the stem cell graft donor, taken from the stem cell graft. These receptor sequences come from a human donor who donated a stem cell graft to a child with aplastic anemia.

The V call is TRBV20-1, the J call TRBJ1-5; 10 positions agree with TRBD1. This CDR3 spans 13 amino acids. From germline, CDR1 is DFQATT and CDR2 SNEGSKA (reference sequence). The trim removed 5 bases at V and 7 bases at J, leaving 5 bases unmatched. The CDR3, as DNA: TGCAGTGCTGGCGGGACAGGGGCGCAGCCCCAGCATTTT. Protein product: CSAGGTGAQPQHF.

CDR3 nucleotide sequence: TGTGCCAGCTCACAGGGATGGACAGGAGAGACCCAGTACTTC. Encoded protein: CASSQGWTGETQYF. The chain couples TRBV18 to TRBJ2-5; 7 nucleotides align to TRBD1. Germline-derived CDR1 and CDR2 are KGHSH and LQKENI. With V trimmed by 4 bases and J by 4 bases, 6 bases remained unmatched. This CDR3 region has 14 residues.

This rearrangement joins TRBV30 to TRBJ1-5; no clear D. The CDR3 runs to 15 residues. The germline CDR1 and CDR2 sequences are GTSNPN and SVGIG (reference sequence). Between the trimmed V and J ends, which lost 6 bases and 0 bases, there was a span of 15 bases. CDR3 amino acids: CACRDWKNSNQPQHF. CDR3 DNA sequence: TGTGCCTGCCGGGATTGGAAAAATAGCAATCAGCCCCAGCATTTT.

The V gene is TRBV7-4, the J gene TRBJ2-7, with 12 bases identical to TRBD2. This CDR3 has 18 amino acids. V lost 4 bases, J lost 2 bases, and 12 bases stayed unmatched. Germline V lookup: CDR1 SGHVT, CDR2 SQSDAQ. The CDR3 coding sequence is TGTGCCAGCAGCTCACAAAATTATACTAGCGGGAGGACCTACGAGCAGTACTTC. It yields the protein CASSSQNYTSGRTYEQYF.

This rearrangement joins TRBV5-5 to TRBJ2-7, with a tentative D call TRBD1 (6 bases). The V and J ends lost 0 bases and 2 bases respectively, with 9 bases between them. The CDR3 spans 14 residues. The germline V gene encodes CDR1 SGHKS and CDR2 YYEKEE (reference sequence). The CDR3 sequence is CASSLAAGAYEQYF. The CDR3 coding sequence is TGTGCCAGCAGCTTGGCGGCAGGGGCCTACGAGCAGTACTTC.

This clonotype was observed a handful of times. The CDR3 reads CASSPQGGVNTEAFF. CDR3 nucleotides: TGTGCCAGCAGCCCTCAGGGGGGGGTGAACACTGAAGCTTTCTTT. The chain uses TRBV7-2 and TRBJ1-1; 7 nucleotides agree with TRBD1. Germline values: CDR1 SGHTA, CDR2 FQGNSA. This CDR3 spans 15 amino acids. V lost 5 bases and J lost 0; bases outside the gene matches: 6. Full variable domain (missing parts from reference TRBV7-2 and TRBJ1-1): GAGVSQSPSNKVTEKGKDVELRCDPISGHTALYWYRQSLGQGLEFLIYFQGNSAPDKSGLPSDRFSAERTGGSVSTLTIQRTQQEDSAVYLCASSPQGGVNTEAFFGQGTRLTVV.

This clonotype was seen a few times. V usage is TRBV30 and J usage is TRBJ2-3; D gene unclear. CDR3 length equals 14 residues. Germline assignment: CDR1 GTSNPN and CDR2 SVGIG (reference sequence). Trimming took off 2 bases at V and 1 base at J, with 10 bases between the two ends. CDR3 bases: TGTGCCTGGAGTACTTTAGCAGGCACAGATACGCAGTATTTT. This translates into CAWSTLAGTDTQYF.

This chain connects TRBV23-1 to TRBJ2-7, with no clear D. TRBV23-1 is placed among ORFs of uncertain function. V lost 5 bases, J lost 2 bases, and 10 bases lay in between. CDR3 length: 13 residues. CDR3 residues: CASSITSTYEQYV. Written as DNA, the CDR3 is TGCGCCAGCAGTATAACATCGACCTACGAGCAGTACGTC.

The chain combines TRBV12-3 or TRBV12-4 with TRBJ2-3; TRBD2 aligns across 9 bases. The ends lost 5 bases at V and 4 bases at J; junction bases unmatched: 10. The CDR3 has 16 residues. CDR3 DNA: TGTGCCAGCAGTCTAGACCGGATAGCGGGAGCAGATACGCAGTATTTT. Translating gives CASSLDRIAGADTQYF.

This clonotype turned up a few times. The chain links TRBV25-1 to TRBJ1-2; the D is unclear. Per germline, CDR1 MGHDK and CDR2 SYGVNS. V lost 8 bases and J lost 5, with 6 bases in between. This CDR3 is 10 amino acids long. CDR3 sequence: CASPSYGYTF. DNA for the CDR3: TGTGCCAGCCCCAGTTATGGCTACACCTTC.

This clonotype was detected once. V gene TRBV15 combines with J gene TRBJ1-4; D not resolved. Trimming removed 5 bases at V and 8 bases at J, with 6 bases between. Germline CDR1 reads LNHNV; CDR2 reads YYDKDF (reference sequence). The CDR3 is 11 residues long. Here the CDR3 reads CATSLREKLFF. The CDR3, as DNA: TGTGCCACCAGCCTGCGGGAAAAACTGTTTTTT.

This clonotype was seen only once. The rearrangement uses TRBV7-2 and TRBJ2-2; D might be TRBD2 (5 bases). The CDR3 is made up of 13 amino acids. Germline CDR1 reads SGHTA; CDR2 reads FQGNSA. V shed 8 bases and J shed 6 bases, with 13 bases lying between them. The CDR3 reads CASGSSIAGELFF. CDR3 nucleotide sequence: TGTGCCAGCGGCTCTAGCATAGCCGGGGAGCTGTTTTTT.

Only a few counts were recorded for this clonotype. This sequence joins TRBV7-8 and TRBJ2-7; the D gene is possibly TRBD1 (6 bases). This CDR3 has 15 residues. The germline CDR1 and CDR2 sequences are SGHVS and FQNEAQ. The V and J ends lost 2 bases and 3 bases respectively, with 14 bases between them. CDR3 amino acids: CASSLRRDTFYEQYV. For the CDR3, the DNA is TGTGCCAGCAGCTTAAGACGGGACACCTTCTACGAGCAGTACGTC.

This sequence joins TRBV12-3 or TRBV12-4 and TRBJ2-2, with D perhaps assigned TRBD1 or TRBD2 (6 bases each). The CDR3 spans 18 residues. The V and J ends lost 1 base and 4 bases respectively, with 19 bases between them. CDR3 amino acids: CASSLDTGFRRATGELFF. The DNA for the CDR3 is TGTGCCAGCAGTTTAGACACAGGGTTTAGGAGGGCCACCGGGGAGCTGTTTTTT.

The chain employs TRBV12-3 or TRBV12-4 and TRBJ1-2; 7 bases line up with TRBD1. V gave up 5 bases and J gave up 6 bases; unmatched junction bases: 9. This CDR3 has 14 residues. The CDR3 nucleotides read TGTGCCAGCAGTCAAACACAGACAGGGCATGGCTACACCTTC. Encoded protein: CASSQTQTGHGYTF.

The V gene is TRBV2, the J gene TRBJ2-4; D ambiguous. Between the trimmed V and J ends, which lost 7 bases and 0 bases, there was a span of 13 bases. The germline V gene has CDR1 SNHLY and CDR2 FYNNEI. The CDR3 spans 15 residues. CDR3 sequence: CASKQTDLAKNIQYF. The CDR3 DNA reads TGTGCCAGCAAACAGACTGACTTAGCCAAAAACATTCAGTACTTC.

CDR3 DNA: TGTGCCAGCAGTTTAAAGGCCCGAGGACCCCAGCATTTT. It specifies CASSLKARGPQHF. V usage is TRBV12-3 or TRBV12-4 and J usage is TRBJ1-5; D is undetermined. The CDR3 sequence is 13 residues long. Trimming removed 2 bases from V and 10 bases from J, with 12 bases in between.

This clonotype was observed a few times. CDR3 sequence (DNA): TGTGCCAGCAGTTACTCGACGGCAGGGGGTCGGGACGAGCAGTACTTC. This gives the protein CASSYSTAGGRDEQYF. The chain has TRBV6-5 and TRBJ2-7; 7 nucleotides match TRBD1. The CDR3 is 16 amino acids. Germline lookup yields CDR1 MNHEY and CDR2 SVGAGI. V lost 0 bases to trimming and J lost 5 bases; unmatched junction nucleotides: 10.

The genes are TRBV27 and TRBJ2-2, with D hard to call. The CDR3 sequence is 15 residues long. Germline V CDR1 and CDR2: MNHEY, SMNVEV (reference sequence). V was clipped by 7 bases and J by 5 bases, with 17 bases between them. For the CDR3, the DNA is TGTGCCAGCACCCCTGAGTACCTGAAGACCGGGGAGCTGTTTTTT. Translation gives CASTPEYLKTGELFF.

The rearrangement joins TRBV3-1 to TRBJ1-2; 8 bases align to TRBD1. With 3 bases clipped from V and 4 bases from J, the junction kept 7 bases outside the gene matches. The CDR3 spans 15 residues. Germline CDR1 is LGHDT and CDR2 is YNNKEL (reference sequence). CDR3 region: CASSHSGRGPYGYTF. For the CDR3, the DNA is TGTGCCAGCAGCCATTCTGGCAGGGGGCCCTATGGCTACACCTTC.

There are a few counts of this clonotype. The rearrangement links TRBV18 to TRBJ2-2; 7 nucleotides line up with TRBD1. Trimming cost V 6 bases and J 0 bases; bases outside gene matches: 4. Germline assignment: CDR1 KGHSH and CDR2 LQKENI. The CDR3 length is 15 residues. The CDR3 reads CASSDGTANTGELFF. CDR3 nucleotides: TGTGCCAGCTCGGATGGGACAGCGAACACCGGGGAGCTGTTTTTT.

This clonotype was counted between two and nine times. The chain links TRBV7-2 to TRBJ2-3; 11 nucleotides align to TRBD1. Germline V gives CDR1 SGHTA, CDR2 FQGNSA. The CDR3 length is 16 residues. The junction had 7 bases not matched to a gene; V was cut back by 1 base and J by 7 bases. The CDR3 DNA is TGTGCCAGCAGCTTAGATCGGACAGGGGGCATGAATACGCAGTATTTT. It specifies CASSLDRTGGMNTQYF.

This clonotype came up a few times. V usage is TRBV6-2 or TRBV6-3 and J usage is TRBJ2-2; TRBD1 agrees at 9 bases. Germline V CDR1 and CDR2: MNHEY, SVGEGT. Trimming removed 6 bases from V and 5 bases from J; junction bases left unmatched: 7. CDR3 length: 15 amino acids. CDR3 in DNA: TGTGCCAGCAGGACAGGGGGGGCTCGGACCGGGGAGCTGTTTTTT. Protein product: CASRTGGARTGELFF.

The CDR3 protein is CASSLRASGNTIYF. CDR3 DNA sequence: TGTGCCAGCAGTTTAAGAGCCTCTGGAAACACCATATATTTT. The chain combines TRBV12-3 or TRBV12-4 with TRBJ1-3; no firm D call. The CDR3 spans 14 residues. V gave up 2 bases and J gave up 0 bases, with 5 bases separating them.

The rearrangement joins TRBV5-6 to TRBJ1-5; TRBD1 is a possible D gene (5 bases). The CDR3 covers 15 residues. Germline V lookup: CDR1 SGHDT, CDR2 YYEEEE. Trimming left V 0 bases short and J 3 bases short, with 10 bases between. CDR3 DNA sequence: TGTGCCAGCAGCTTGGTAGGGGATTCCAATCAGCCCCAGCATTTT. It encodes CASSLVGDSNQPQHF.

The rearrangement uses TRBV5-1 and TRBJ2-3, with D hard to call. CDR1 is SGHRS and CDR2 is YFSETQ in the germline V gene. CDR3 length: 15 residues. Trimming took 0 bases from V and 3 from J, leaving 11 bases between them. As DNA, the CDR3 is TGCGCCAGCAGCTTGGAGTCAATCAGGACAGATACGCAGTATTTT. As protein: CASSLESIRTDTQYF.

The chain couples TRBV27 to TRBJ1-1; TRBD1 might be the D (5 bases). The CDR3 spans 14 residues. V was shortened by 3 bases and J by 1 base, with 9 bases between the two germline ends. Germline V lookup: CDR1 MNHEY, CDR2 SMNVEV (reference sequence). CDR3 DNA: TGTGCCAGCAGTTTTTGGGGGGAGAACACTGAAGCTTTCTTT. The encoded protein is CASSFWGENTEAFF.

On this clonotype itself: Mismatch with germline at one junction end may stem from a read error. The gene calls are TRBV7-9 and TRBJ2-1; D ambiguous. The CDR3 is 13 residues long. CDR1 and CDR2 from the germline V gene are SEHNR and FQNEAQ (reference sequence). CDR3 residues: CDSSLGSPNEQFF. CDR3 bases: TGTGACAGCAGCTTAGGTTCACCTAATGAGCAGTTCTTC.